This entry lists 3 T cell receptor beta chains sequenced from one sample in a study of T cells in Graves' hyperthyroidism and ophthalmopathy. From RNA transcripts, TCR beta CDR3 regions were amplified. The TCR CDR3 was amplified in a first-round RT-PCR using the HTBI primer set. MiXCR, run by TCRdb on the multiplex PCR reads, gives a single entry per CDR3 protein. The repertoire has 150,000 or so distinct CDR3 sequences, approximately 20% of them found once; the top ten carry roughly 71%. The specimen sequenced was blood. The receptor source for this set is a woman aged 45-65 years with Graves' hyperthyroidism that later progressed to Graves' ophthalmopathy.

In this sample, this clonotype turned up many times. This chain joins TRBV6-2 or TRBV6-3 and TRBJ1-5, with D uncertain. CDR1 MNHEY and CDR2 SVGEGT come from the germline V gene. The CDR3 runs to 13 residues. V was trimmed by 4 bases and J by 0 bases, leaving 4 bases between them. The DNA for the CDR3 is TGTGCCAGCAGTTTAAATAGCAATCAGCCCCAGCATTTT. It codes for CASSLNSNQPQHF.

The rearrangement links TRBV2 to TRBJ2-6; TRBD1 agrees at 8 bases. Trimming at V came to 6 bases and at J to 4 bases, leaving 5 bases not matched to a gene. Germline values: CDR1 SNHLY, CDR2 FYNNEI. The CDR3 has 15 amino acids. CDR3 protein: CASRETGVGANVLTF. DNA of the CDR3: TGTGCCAGCAGGGAGACAGGGGTCGGGGCCAACGTCCTGACTTTC.

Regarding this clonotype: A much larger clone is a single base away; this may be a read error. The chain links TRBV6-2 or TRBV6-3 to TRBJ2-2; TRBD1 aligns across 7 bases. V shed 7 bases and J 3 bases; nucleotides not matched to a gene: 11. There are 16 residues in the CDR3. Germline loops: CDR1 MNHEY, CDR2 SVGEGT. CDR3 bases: TGTGCCAGCAAGGGGGCCCGCCTCACAGACACCGGGGAGCTGTTTTTT. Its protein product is CASKGARLTDTGELFF.